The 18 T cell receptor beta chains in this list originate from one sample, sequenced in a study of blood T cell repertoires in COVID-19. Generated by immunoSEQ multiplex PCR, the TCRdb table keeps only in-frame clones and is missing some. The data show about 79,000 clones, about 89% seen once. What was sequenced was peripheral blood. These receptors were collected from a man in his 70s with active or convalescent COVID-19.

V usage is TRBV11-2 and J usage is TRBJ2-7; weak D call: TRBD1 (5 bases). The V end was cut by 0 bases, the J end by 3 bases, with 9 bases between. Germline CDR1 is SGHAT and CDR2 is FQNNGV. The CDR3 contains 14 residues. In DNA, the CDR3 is TGTGCCAGCAGCTTAGAGGGCAGGGTCTACGAGCAGTACTTC. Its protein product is CASSLEGRVYEQYF.

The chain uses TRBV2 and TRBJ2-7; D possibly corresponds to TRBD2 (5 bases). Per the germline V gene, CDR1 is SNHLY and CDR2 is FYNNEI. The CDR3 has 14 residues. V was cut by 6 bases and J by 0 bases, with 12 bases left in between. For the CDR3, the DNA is TGTGCCAGCAGGCCCTCTGGGAGCTCCTACGAGCAGTACTTC. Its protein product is CASRPSGSSYEQYF.

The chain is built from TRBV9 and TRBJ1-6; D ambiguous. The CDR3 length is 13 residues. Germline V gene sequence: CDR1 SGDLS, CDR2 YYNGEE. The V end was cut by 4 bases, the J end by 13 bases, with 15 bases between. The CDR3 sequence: CASSSTLVSPLHF. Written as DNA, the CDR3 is TGTGCCAGCAGCTCTACCCTAGTTTCCCCCCTCCACTTT. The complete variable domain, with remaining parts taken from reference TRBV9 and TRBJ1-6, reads DSGVTQTPKHLITATGQRVTLRCSPRSGDLSVYWYQQSLDQGLQFLIQYYNGEERAKGNILERFSAQQFPDLHSELNLSSLELGDSALYFCASSSTLVSPLHFGNGTRLTVT.

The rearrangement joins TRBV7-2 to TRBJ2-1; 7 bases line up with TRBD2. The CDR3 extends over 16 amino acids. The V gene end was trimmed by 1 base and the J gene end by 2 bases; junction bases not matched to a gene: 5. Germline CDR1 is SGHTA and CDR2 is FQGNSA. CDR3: CASSLDHGRTYNEQFF. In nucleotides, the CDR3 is TGTGCCAGCAGCTTAGATCACGGGAGGACCTACAATGAGCAGTTCTTC.

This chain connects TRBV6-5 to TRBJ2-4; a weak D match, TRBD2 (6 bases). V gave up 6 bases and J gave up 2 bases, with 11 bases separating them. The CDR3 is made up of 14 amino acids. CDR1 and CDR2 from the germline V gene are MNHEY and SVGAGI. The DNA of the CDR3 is TGTGCCAGCAGCCGGAGGGAGACCAAAAACATTCAGTACTTC. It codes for CASSRRETKNIQYF.

DNA of the CDR3: TGTGCCTGGAGTCAACCCGGGACAGGGGTCGGTCAGCCCCAGCATTTT. It translates to CAWSQPGTGVGQPQHF. This chain uses TRBV30 with TRBJ1-5; 10 nucleotides align to TRBD1. In germline, CDR1 is GTSNPN, CDR2 SVGIG (reference sequence). The CDR3 loop spans 16 amino acids. V trimming: 2 bases; J trimming: 6 bases; junction bases outside the gene matches: 10.

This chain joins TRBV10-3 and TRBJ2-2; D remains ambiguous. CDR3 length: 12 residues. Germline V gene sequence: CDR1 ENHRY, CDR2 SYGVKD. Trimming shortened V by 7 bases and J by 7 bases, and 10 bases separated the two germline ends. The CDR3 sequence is CAIKVRSGELFF. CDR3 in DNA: TGTGCCATCAAAGTTAGGAGCGGGGAGCTGTTTTTT.

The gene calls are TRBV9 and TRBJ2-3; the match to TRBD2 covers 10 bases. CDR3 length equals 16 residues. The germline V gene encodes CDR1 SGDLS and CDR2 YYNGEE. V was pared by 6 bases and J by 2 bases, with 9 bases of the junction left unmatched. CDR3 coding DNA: TGTGCCAGCAACGGGGCTAGCGGGAGAGTCACAGATACGCAGTATTTT. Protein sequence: CASNGASGRVTDTQYF.

CDR3 protein: CASSGTSGSQETQYF. CDR3 bases: TGTGCCAGCAGCGGGACTAGCGGGAGCCAAGAGACCCAGTACTTC. The chain employs TRBV28 and TRBJ2-5, with 14 bases lining up with TRBD2. The CDR3 spans 15 residues. The V gene end was trimmed by 6 bases and the J gene end by 1 base; junction bases not matched to a gene: 1. Germline V gives CDR1 MDHEN, CDR2 SYDVKM.

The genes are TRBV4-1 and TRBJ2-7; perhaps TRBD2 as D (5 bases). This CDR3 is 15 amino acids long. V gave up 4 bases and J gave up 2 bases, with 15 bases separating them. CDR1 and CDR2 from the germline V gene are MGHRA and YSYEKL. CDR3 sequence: CASSPGGGSTYEQYF. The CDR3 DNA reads TGCGCCAGCAGCCCTGGCGGCGGGTCCACCTACGAGCAGTACTTC.

CDR3 protein: CASSQGLRGRKGETEAFF. The DNA of the CDR3 is TGCGCCAGCAGCCAGGGACTCAGGGGGAGGAAGGGTGAGACTGAAGCTTTCTTT. The V and J genes are TRBV4-1 and TRBJ1-1; TRBD1 agrees at 7 bases. V trimming: 3 bases; J trimming: 5 bases; junction bases outside the gene matches: 18. This CDR3 comprises 18 residues. Per the germline V gene, CDR1 is MGHRA and CDR2 is YSYEKL.

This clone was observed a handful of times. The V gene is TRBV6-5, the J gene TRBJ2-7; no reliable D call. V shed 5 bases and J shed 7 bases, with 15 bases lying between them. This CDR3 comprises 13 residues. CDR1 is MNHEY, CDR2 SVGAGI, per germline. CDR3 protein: CASSPDLVSEQYF. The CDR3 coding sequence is TGTGCCAGCAGTCCCGACTTAGTTTCGGAGCAGTACTTC.

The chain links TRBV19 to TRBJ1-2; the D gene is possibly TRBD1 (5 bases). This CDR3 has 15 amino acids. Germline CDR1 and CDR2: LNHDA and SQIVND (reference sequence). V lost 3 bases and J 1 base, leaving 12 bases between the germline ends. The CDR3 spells CASSIGGIFNYGYTF. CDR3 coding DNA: TGTGCCAGTAGTATCGGGGGGATCTTTAACTATGGCTACACCTTC. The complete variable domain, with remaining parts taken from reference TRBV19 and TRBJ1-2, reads DGGITQSPKYLFRKEGQNVTLSCEQNLNHDAMYWYRQDPGQGLRLIYYSQIVNDFQKGDIAEGYSVSREKKESFPLTVTSAQKNPTAFYLCASSIGGIFNYGYTFGSGTRLTVV.

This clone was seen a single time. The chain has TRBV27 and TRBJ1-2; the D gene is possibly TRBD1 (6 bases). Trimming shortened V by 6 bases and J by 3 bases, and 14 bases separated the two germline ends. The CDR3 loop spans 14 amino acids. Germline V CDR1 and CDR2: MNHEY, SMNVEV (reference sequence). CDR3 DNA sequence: TGTGCCAGCAGGGAAGGGGGGGGCGACTATGGCTACACCTTC. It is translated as CASREGGGDYGYTF.

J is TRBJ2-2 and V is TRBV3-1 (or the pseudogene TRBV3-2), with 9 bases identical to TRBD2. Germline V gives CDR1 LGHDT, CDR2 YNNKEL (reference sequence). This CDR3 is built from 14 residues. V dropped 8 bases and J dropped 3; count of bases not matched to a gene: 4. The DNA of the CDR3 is TGTGCCAGCGCTCAGCGGGAGGACACCGGGGAGCTGTTTTTT. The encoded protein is CASAQREDTGELFF.

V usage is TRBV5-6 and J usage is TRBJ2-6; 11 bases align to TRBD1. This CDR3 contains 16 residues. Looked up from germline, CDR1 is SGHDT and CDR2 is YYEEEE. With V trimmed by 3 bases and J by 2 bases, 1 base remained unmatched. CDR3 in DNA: TGTGCCAGCAGCTGGGACAGGGGGACTGGGGCCAACGTCCTGACTTTC. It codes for CASSWDRGTGANVLTF.

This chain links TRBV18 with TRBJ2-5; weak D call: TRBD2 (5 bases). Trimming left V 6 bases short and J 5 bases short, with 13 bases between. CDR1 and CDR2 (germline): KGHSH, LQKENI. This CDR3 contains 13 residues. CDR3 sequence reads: CASSSGNRETQYF. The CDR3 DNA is TGTGCCAGCTCTTCGGGGAATCGGGAGACCCAGTACTTC.

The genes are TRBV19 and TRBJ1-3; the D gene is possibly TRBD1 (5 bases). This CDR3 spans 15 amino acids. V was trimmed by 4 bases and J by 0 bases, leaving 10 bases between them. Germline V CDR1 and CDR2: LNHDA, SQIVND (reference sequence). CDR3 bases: TGTGCCAGTAGTACGGGGGACCGCTCTGGAAACACCATATATTTT. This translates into CASSTGDRSGNTIYF.